This record concerns one T cell receptor beta chain sequence. In the original analysis: Reference gene primer amplification gave nucleated cell count estimates. Method: immunoSEQ multiplex PCR; TCRdb's copy keeps in-frame clones and lacks some. Clone size and V and J calls were adopted from that table, with D and trimming inferred from the DNA. In the table there are about 230,000 clones, 65% to 90% of which are singletons. This entry is derived from a study of blood T cell repertoires in COVID-19. In the study overall: The study drew acute and convalescent COVID-19 samples from the United States, Italy and Spain. PBMCs, B-cell-depleted T cells, or T cells provided the cDNA or gDNA that made up the material.

The trim removed 2 bases at V and 3 bases at J, leaving 10 bases unmatched. CDR1 and CDR2 (germline): SGHDT, YYEEEE. This CDR3 comprises 17 residues. The chain couples TRBV5-6 to TRBJ2-1, with 8 bases matching TRBD2. The sequencing sample was made of peripheral blood. The sequence was obtained from a man aged 40-49 years who had recovered from COVID-19. CDR3 amino acids: CASSFDTSSGYYNEQFF. Written as DNA, the CDR3 is TGTGCCAGCAGCTTCGACACTTCTAGCGGGTACTACAATGAGCAGTTCTTC.